The clone carrying this TCR beta chain was seen a handful of times. The V and J ends lost 0 bases and 0 bases, in that order; junction bases with no gene match: 2. Looked up from germline, CDR1 is SGHAT and CDR2 is FQNNGV. The CDR3 runs 15 residues. Sequencing of TCR beta was performed on blood CD8+ T cells and on blood CD4+ T cells. The multiple sclerosis controls were treatment-naive patients with relapsing-remitting disease that was stable or active. The CD8+ and CD4+ T cells were isolated magnetically using a negative isolation approach, whereas the TEMRA cells were enriched by FACS. The RNA input was roughly 0.45 to 1 ug, and it was reverse transcribed with random hexamers. TCRdb processed the immunoSEQ multiplex PCR reads anew with MiXCR; each CDR3 protein has one entry. The sample includes approximately 300,000 distinct CDR3 sequences, around 85% of them seen just once. The data were obtained in a study of CD8 T cells in Susac syndrome.

The rearrangement links TRBV11-2 to TRBJ2-7; 7 bases are shared with TRBD1. The sequenced sample was CD8+ T cells from PBMCs. This TCR came from a human donor with multiple sclerosis. The chain's CDR3 is CASSLDPGGSYEQYF. CDR3 DNA: TGTGCCAGCAGCTTAGATCCAGGGGGCTCCTACGAGCAGTACTTC.